Listed here are 17 T cell receptor beta chains from one sample, sequenced in a study of blood T cell repertoires in COVID-19. Assay: immunoSEQ multiplex PCR; the TCRdb copy retains only in-frame clones and omits some. The sample has roughly 200,000 clones, about 86% seen once. Sequencing used peripheral blood. These receptors all come from a man aged 18 to 29 with active or convalescent COVID-19.

The genes are TRBV28 and TRBJ1-3; TRBD1 agrees at 8 bases. The CDR3 runs 16 residues. The junction had 10 bases not matched to a gene; V was cut back by 5 bases and J by 4 bases. Germline CDR1 reads MDHEN; CDR2 reads SYDVKM. The CDR3 loop reads CASSLGGTGVGNTIYF. As DNA, the CDR3 is TGTGCCAGCAGTCTAGGGGGGACAGGCGTAGGAAACACCATATATTTT. Full variable domain (missing parts from reference TRBV28 and TRBJ1-3): DVKVTQSSRYLVKRTGEKVFLECVQDMDHENMFWYRQDPGLGLRLIYFSYDVKMKEKGDIPEGYSVSREKKERFSLILESASTNQTSMYLCASSLGGTGVGNTIYFGEGSWLTVV.

The V gene is TRBV4-2, the J gene TRBJ1-5, with 8 bases identical to TRBD1. The germline V gene encodes CDR1 LGHNA and CDR2 YNFKEQ. Losses at the gene ends were 3 bases for V and 1 base for J; bases not matched to a gene: 5. The CDR3 has 16 amino acids. CDR3 in DNA: TGTGCCAGCAGCCAGAACAGACAGGGGAGCAATCAGCCCCAGCATTTT. Translated: CASSQNRQGSNQPQHF.

This chain links TRBV15 with TRBJ1-4; maybe TRBD1 (6 bases). V was clipped by 5 bases and J by 5 bases, with 15 bases between them. Germline V gives CDR1 LNHNV, CDR2 YYDKDF (reference sequence). The CDR3 extends over 15 amino acids. CDR3 protein: CATSPTGTRNEKLFF. In DNA form, the CDR3 reads TGTGCCACCAGCCCCACCGGGACAAGAAATGAAAAACTGTTTTTT.

This clone was seen just once. The rearrangement uses TRBV28 and TRBJ1-6, with D unresolved. Germline CDR1 and CDR2: MDHEN and SYDVKM. V shed 5 bases and J shed 10 bases, with 18 bases lying between them. This CDR3 is built from 15 residues. The CDR3 sequence is CASSLWRGNGSPLHF. Here the CDR3 DNA reads TGTGCCAGCAGTCTCTGGCGCGGGAACGGATCACCCCTCCACTTT.

The genes are TRBV10-3 and TRBJ2-2; 10 bases map to TRBD1. V was pared by 6 bases and J by 3 bases, with 4 bases of the junction left unmatched. The germline gives CDR1 ENHRY, CDR2 SYGVKD. CDR3 size: 15 residues. This CDR3 is CAISTGTGDTGELFF. DNA for the CDR3: TGTGCCATCAGCACCGGGACAGGGGACACCGGGGAGCTGTTTTTT.

The V and J genes are TRBV5-4 and TRBJ2-1; D remains unclear. Germline CDR1 is SGHNT and CDR2 is YYREEE (reference sequence). Trimming took 0 bases from V and 3 from J, leaving 16 bases between them. The CDR3 covers 17 residues. The CDR3 loop reads CASSLGGATPIYNEQFF. CDR3 sequence (DNA): TGTGCCAGCAGCTTGGGTGGCGCGACTCCGATCTACAATGAGCAGTTCTTC.

This clone was recorded only once. This chain joins TRBV27 and TRBJ1-1; D uncertain. V was pared by 0 bases and J by 2 bases, with 13 bases between. The CDR3 spans 16 residues. CDR1 is MNHEY, CDR2 SMNVEV, per germline (reference sequence). The CDR3 reads CASSLSWGGLNTEAFF. DNA of the CDR3: TGTGCCAGCAGTTTATCTTGGGGAGGCCTAAACACTGAAGCTTTCTTT.

This sequence joins TRBV27 and TRBJ1-5, with D perhaps matching TRBD1 (6 bases). The CDR3 spans 17 residues. Germline assignment: CDR1 MNHEY and CDR2 SMNVEV (reference sequence). The V gene lost 4 bases and the J gene lost 0 bases, with 16 bases spanning the gap. The CDR3 bases are TGTGCCAGCAGTTCGCTATCAACAGGGCCTAGCAATCAGCCCCAGCATTTT. As protein: CASSSLSTGPSNQPQHF.

V is TRBV6-5 and J is TRBJ2-2, with unresolved D. Trimming took 6 bases from V and 5 from J, leaving 16 bases between them. Germline CDR1 is MNHEY and CDR2 is SVGAGI. The CDR3 sequence is 15 residues long. The CDR3 is CASSPRFLSTGELFF. Written as DNA, the CDR3 is TGTGCCAGCAGCCCCAGGTTCTTGAGTACCGGGGAGCTGTTTTTT.

The chain couples TRBV15 to TRBJ2-7, with D unclear. Germline V gene sequence: CDR1 LNHNV, CDR2 YYDKDF (reference sequence). Trimming stripped 3 bases from V and 7 bases from J, with 16 bases between. The CDR3 has 14 amino acids. CDR3 DNA sequence: TGTGCCACCAGCAGCGGATTGGTTCCGAGGGAGCAGTACTTC. Amino acid sequence: CATSSGLVPREQYF.

This chain uses TRBV7-3 with TRBJ2-1; 10 nucleotides agree with TRBD2. The germline gives CDR1 SGHTA, CDR2 FQGTGA. V was pared by 5 bases and J by 6 bases, with 7 bases of the junction left unmatched. The CDR3 sequence is 15 residues long. Here the CDR3 DNA reads TGTGCCAGCAGCCCGGGACTAGCGACCACCAATGAGCAGTTCTTC. This translates into CASSPGLATTNEQFF.

The chain combines TRBV6-5 with TRBJ1-5; a possible D gene is TRBD1 (6 bases). Germline CDR1 is MNHEY and CDR2 is SVGAGI. There are 15 residues in the CDR3. Trimming stripped 5 bases from V and 7 bases from J, with 18 bases between. The CDR3 is CASSPQQGSYQPQHF. The CDR3 DNA sequence: TGTGCCAGCAGTCCCCAGCAGGGGTCGTACCAGCCCCAGCATTTT.

The gene calls are TRBV29-1 and TRBJ2-7, with 11 bases identical to TRBD1. Germline CDR1 is SQVTM and CDR2 is ANQGSEA. CDR3 length: 14 amino acids. The junction had 9 bases not matched to a gene; V was cut back by 7 bases and J by 4 bases. The CDR3 nucleotides are TGCAGCGCCGACCCTGGGACAGGGGGGTACGAGCAGTACTTC. Its protein product is CSADPGTGGYEQYF.

CDR3 bases: TGTGCCAGCAGCGTAGGGCAGGGTTGGCAGCCCCAGCATTTT. Translating it yields CASSVGQGWQPQHF. The J gene is TRBJ1-5, the V gene TRBV9; a possible D gene is TRBD1 (5 bases). Per germline, CDR1 SGDLS and CDR2 YYNGEE. V lost 0 bases, J lost 7 bases, and 11 bases lay in between. This CDR3 spans 14 amino acids. Full variable domain (outside the CDR3, taken from reference TRBV9 and TRBJ1-5): DSGVTQTPKHLITATGQRVTLRCSPRSGDLSVYWYQQSLDQGLQFLIQYYNGEERAKGNILERFSAQQFPDLHSELNLSSLELGDSALYFCASSVGQGWQPQHFGDGTRLSIL.

The CDR3 loop is CASSPSRSPGAEAFF. The CDR3 nucleotides read TGTGCCAGCAGTCCGTCACGGTCCCCAGGCGCTGAAGCTTTCTTT. The chain has TRBV28 and TRBJ1-1; D is undetermined. V lost 5 bases and J lost 6, with 19 bases in between. Germline V gene lookup returns CDR1 MDHEN and CDR2 SYDVKM. The CDR3 is 15 amino acids.

The chain employs TRBV10-3 and TRBJ2-2; 9 bases match TRBD2. J gave up 5 bases and V 3 bases, and 4 bases lay outside the gene matches. This CDR3 comprises 15 residues. Germline CDR1 reads ENHRY; CDR2 reads SYGVKD. In DNA, the CDR3 is TGTGCCATCAGTGACCCTAGCGGGAAAACCGGGGAGCTGTTTTTT. Translation gives CAISDPSGKTGELFF.

The chain uses TRBV5-1 and TRBJ1-3; 7 bases line up with TRBD1. The CDR3 loop spans 15 amino acids. The V gene's germline CDR1 is SGHRS and CDR2 YFSETQ. V shed 4 bases, J shed 4 bases, and the junction held 8 bases outside the gene matches. The CDR3 DNA sequence: TGCGCCAGCAGCACCACGACAGGGTTCGGAAACACCATATATTTT. Its translation: CASSTTTGFGNTIYF.